Listed here is a single TCR beta chain. Its antigen specificity is not known. No much larger clonotype is one base removed from it; base qualities were not supplied. The data are from a study of neoadjuvant nivolumab and ipilimumab in lung cancer (dated by TCRdb to the early 2020s). In terms of the full investigation: Nivolumab was administered intravenously at 3 mg/kg on days 1, 15 and 29, and in the combination arm ipilimumab 1 mg/kg was added on day 1 only. The study compared TCR repertoires in pretherapy (baseline) peripheral blood with TCR repertoires in tumors resected at surgery following neoadjuvant immune checkpoint blockade. Matched pretherapy and resected tumor pairs were analyzed for seven patients, of whom four received nivolumab and three received nivolumab plus ipilimumab. In the trial, approximately 45 patients with operable NSCLC were treated, of whom 23 were randomized to nivolumab monotherapy and about 21 to nivolumab plus ipilimumab. For each study arm, the primary endpoint of the trial was the rate of major pathologic response (MPR) in the intention-to-treat population. The paper as a whole reports these results and caveats: Richness in tumors resected after neoadjuvant therapy showed a positive correlation with pretherapy blood TCR richness (Spearman R = 0.82). No significant correlation was found between TCR clonality and pathologic tumor regression, and only one major-pathologic-response sample was available for the clonality analysis. Compared with tumor-adjacent uninvolved lung, resected tumors had greater TCR richness and clonality, and increases showed up in more of the dual-therapy-treated tumors. TCR sequencing was performed in a small number of samples. Tumor T-cell richness and clonality rose from pretherapy to surgery in three of three dual-therapy tumors but in only two of four nivolumab-treated tumors.

Receptor amplification or capture employed the immunoSEQ multiplex PCR assay. In the authors' own workflow: Repertoires were summarized by richness and clonality, and significantly expanded and contracted clones were identified between pre- and post-therapy samples. TCRdb's version of the immuneACCESS table is confined to in-frame rearrangements and falls short of the full clone set. An unresolved V gene accounts for under half of the shortfall where checked; the remainder is of unknown origin. The V and J calls and clone size come from that table; D and trimming were worked out from the DNA. The sample table shows 5,500 to 8,500 clones, and approximately 76% are seen once. The top ten constitute about 4.5% of the sample. The time point label corresponds to: at surgical resection after neoadjuvant nivolumab +/- ipilimumab. The samples were taken from NEOSTAR, a phase 2 randomized trial in operable NSCLC that tested neoadjuvant nivolumab or nivolumab plus ipilimumab, followed by surgery.

V drops 4 bases and J drops 5 bases, leaving 22 bases in between. The CDR3 goes from the cysteine to the phenylalanine over 17 residues. Kept here is only the CDR3 DNA, which spans 51 bases and is read in frame from base 1. Sequences SGHTS (CDR1) and YDEGEE (CDR2) are obtained from the germline V gene. The chain was built from TRBV5-8 and TRBJ2-1; no D gene call is confident. The receptor's source is an adult with non-small cell lung cancer. This specimen was tumor tissue, taken after neoadjuvant nivolumab, alone or with ipilimumab, at or shortly before surgery. The CDR3 amino acid sequence is: CASSLTHRRRKNNEQFF. DNA sequence: TGTGCCAGCAGCCTGACGCATAGAAGGCGTAAAAACAATGAGCAGTTCTTC.